The subject of this entry is one T cell receptor beta chain. Its antigen is still unknown. CDR1 PRHDT and CDR2 FYEKMQ come from the germline V gene (reference sequence). V dropped 0 bases and J dropped 4 bases, with 16 bases sitting between them. This CDR3 is 17 amino acids long. The method was immunoSEQ multiplex PCR; TCRdb's version includes in-frame clones alone and lacks a portion of them. The table lists about 73,000 clones, more than 80% of them singletons. This specimen comes from a study of OX40 agonist ivuxolimab in advanced cancers. Overall study results and limits: Relative to CD4+, CD8+ T cells held more expanded clones on average.

This chain joins TRBV13 and TRBJ1-3, with D possibly matching TRBD1 (6 bases). The sequencing used CD4+ or CD8+ T cells sorted from blood, collected in a trial of the OX40 agonist ivuxolimab. The sequence was obtained from an adult with an advanced solid tumor such as melanoma, head and neck, liver or kidney cancer. CDR3 in DNA: TGTGCCAGCAGCTTAGGTTTACAGGGAAATCGGGGAAACACCATATATTTT. It translates to CASSLGLQGNRGNTIYF.